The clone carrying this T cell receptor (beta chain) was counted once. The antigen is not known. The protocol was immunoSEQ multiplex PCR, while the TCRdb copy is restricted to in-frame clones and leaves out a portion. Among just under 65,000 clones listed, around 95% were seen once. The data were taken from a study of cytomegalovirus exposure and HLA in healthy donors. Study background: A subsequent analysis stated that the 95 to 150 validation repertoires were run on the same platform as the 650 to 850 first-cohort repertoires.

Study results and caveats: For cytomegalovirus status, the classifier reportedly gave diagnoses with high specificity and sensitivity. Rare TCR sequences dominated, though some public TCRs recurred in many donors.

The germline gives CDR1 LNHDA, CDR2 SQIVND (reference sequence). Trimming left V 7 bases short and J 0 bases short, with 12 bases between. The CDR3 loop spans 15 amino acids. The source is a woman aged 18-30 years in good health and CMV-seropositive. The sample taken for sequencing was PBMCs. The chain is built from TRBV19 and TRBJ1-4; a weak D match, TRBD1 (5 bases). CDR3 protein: CASTPRGATNEKLFF. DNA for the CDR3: TGTGCCAGTACCCCGCGGGGGGCAACTAATGAAAAACTGTTTTTT.